This entry lists 8 T cell receptor beta chains sequenced from one sample in a study of T-cell memory formation after mild COVID-19. TCRdb called the 5' RACE reads again in MiXCR, with one record for every CDR3 protein. The data contain roughly 260,000 distinct CDR3 sequences, around 17% of them singletons. The sequencing sample was made of PBMCs or a T cell subset sorted from them (not recorded which). Receptor source: a man between 18 and 35 years old who had mild COVID-19 (a few samples of this study predate the infection). Cell type and time point are not known.

This clonotype was found many times. The rearrangement links TRBV5-1 to TRBJ2-2, with no clear D. The V end was cut by 0 bases, the J end by 0 bases, with 6 bases between. CDR1 is SGHRS and CDR2 is YFSETQ in the germline V gene. The CDR3 sequence is 15 residues long. CDR3 residues: CASSLEGPNTGELFF. CDR3 in DNA: TGCGCCAGCAGCTTGGAAGGTCCGAACACCGGGGAGCTGTTTTTT.

In its sample, this clonotype was seen a few times. The rearrangement links TRBV7-6 to TRBJ1-5, with 8 nucleotides matching TRBD1. After removal of 5 bases from V and 7 bases from J, the junction contained 16 bases not matched to a gene. CDR3 length: 17 amino acids. From germline, CDR1 is SGHVS and CDR2 FNYEAQ. CDR3 nucleotide sequence: TGTGCCAGCAGCGTCTTTGCAGGGGGCGCGGAGGTGCAGCCCCAGCATTTT. It codes for CASSVFAGGAEVQPQHF.

This clonotype appeared a few times. The J gene is TRBJ2-1, the V gene TRBV10-3; perhaps TRBD2 as D (5 bases). V lost 7 bases and J lost 5, with 24 bases in between. Germline CDR1 is ENHRY and CDR2 is SYGVKD. CDR3 length equals 17 residues. The chain's CDR3 is CAIKAPSGGSSHNEQFF. Here the CDR3 DNA reads TGTGCCATCAAGGCCCCTTCCGGAGGATCCTCACACAATGAGCAGTTCTTC.

This clonotype was counted only a few times. The genes are TRBV3-1 and TRBJ2-6; D might be TRBD1 (5 bases). V was cut by 5 bases and J by 2 bases, with 10 bases left in between. CDR1 and CDR2 from the germline V gene are LGHDT and YNNKEL (reference sequence). The CDR3 loop spans 15 amino acids. The CDR3 is CASSGRTTGANVLTF. CDR3 coding DNA: TGTGCCAGCAGCGGAAGGACAACTGGGGCCAACGTCCTGACTTTC.

This clonotype was recorded many times. The chain combines TRBV7-8 with TRBJ2-2, with 7 bases that match TRBD2. The J segment lost 6 bases and the V segment lost 1 base, leaving 8 bases of the junction unmatched. The CDR3 length is 16 residues. CDR1 and CDR2 (germline): SGHVS, FQNEAQ. CDR3 loop: CASSLGVTSSAGELFF. The CDR3 region has the DNA TGTGCCAGCAGCTTAGGTGTGACTAGCAGCGCCGGGGAGCTGTTTTTT.

The sample holds a few counts of this clonotype. The CDR3 nucleotides read TGTGCCAGCTCAAACGGACGAGAGACCCAGTACTTC. Amino acid sequence: CASSNGRETQYF. This chain joins TRBV18 and TRBJ2-5; D not certain. This CDR3 spans 12 amino acids. The V end lost 5 bases, the J end lost 4 bases, and 8 bases lay between the germline ends. From germline, CDR1 is KGHSH and CDR2 LQKENI. The full variable domain, in which reference TRBV18 and TRBJ2-5 provide the parts outside the CDR3, is NAGVMQNPRHLVRRRGQEARLRCSPMKGHSHVYWYRQLPEEGLKFMVYLQKENIIDESGMPKERFSAEFPKEGPSILRIQQVVRGDSAAYFCASSNGRETQYFGPGTRLLVL.

V usage is TRBV4-1 and J usage is TRBJ1-2; no definite D call. Trimming pared 3 bases from V and 8 bases from J, leaving 16 bases between. The CDR3 has 14 amino acids. Looked up from germline, CDR1 is MGHRA and CDR2 is YSYEKL. CDR3 DNA: TGCGCCAGCAGCCACGAGGACCGGGCTTGGGGCTACACCTTC. It specifies CASSHEDRAWGYTF.

The V gene is TRBV4-2, the J gene TRBJ2-1; D might be TRBD1 or TRBD2, each matching 6 bases. This CDR3 contains 14 residues. Per germline, CDR1 LGHNA and CDR2 YNFKEQ. The germline V and J ends were trimmed by 4 bases and 5 bases, with 12 bases remaining between them. Written as DNA, the CDR3 is TGTGCCAGCAGCCGCCGGAGGGGGGACAATGAGCAGTTCTTC. It yields the protein CASSRRRGDNEQFF.